A single TCR beta chain is shown here with its context. V was pared by 5 bases and J by 6 bases, with 16 bases between. The CDR3 contains 15 residues. CDR1 and CDR2 from the germline V gene are SGHVS and FQNEAQ. This sample was taken from a study of blood T cell repertoires in COVID-19. Study summary: COVID-19 samples collected from the United States, Italy and Spain covered acute and convalescent phases. From T cells, B-cell-depleted T cells, or PBMCs came the material, which was cDNA or gDNA.

Seattle patients were enrolled while actively infected and followed longitudinally. In the study's own analysis: How many nucleated cells were present was estimated from reference gene primer amplification. Profiled with immunoSEQ multiplex PCR; TCRdb holds only in-frame clones, not every one. V, J and clone size are taken as reported in that table, and D and trimming were inferred from the DNA itself. The top ten clones hold around 2.6% of a sample with roughly 260,000 clones, about nine tenths of them seen once. The gene calls are TRBV7-8 and TRBJ2-2; D is possibly TRBD2 (6 bases). The source is a person aged 18 to 35 with COVID-19, enrolled during active disease. Sequencing was performed on peripheral blood. The CDR3 DNA reads as TGTGCCAGCAGCGCAAGACTAGTAGACTCCGGGGAGCTGTTTTTT. Translation gives CASSARLVDSGELFF.